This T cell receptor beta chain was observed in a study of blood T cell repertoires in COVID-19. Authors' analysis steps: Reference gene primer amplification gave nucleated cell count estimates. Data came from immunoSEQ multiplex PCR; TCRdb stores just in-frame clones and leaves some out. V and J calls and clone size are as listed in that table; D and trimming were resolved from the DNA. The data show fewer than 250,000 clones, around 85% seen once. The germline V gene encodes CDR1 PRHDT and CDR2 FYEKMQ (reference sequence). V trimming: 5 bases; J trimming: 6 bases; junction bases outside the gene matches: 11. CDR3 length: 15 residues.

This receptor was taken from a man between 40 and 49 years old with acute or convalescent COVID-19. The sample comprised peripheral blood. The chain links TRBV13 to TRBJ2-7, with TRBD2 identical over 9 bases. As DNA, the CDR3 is TGTGCCAGCAGCCTCCCAAGCGGGGGGCCCAGCGAGCAGTACTTC. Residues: CASSLPSGGPSEQYF.